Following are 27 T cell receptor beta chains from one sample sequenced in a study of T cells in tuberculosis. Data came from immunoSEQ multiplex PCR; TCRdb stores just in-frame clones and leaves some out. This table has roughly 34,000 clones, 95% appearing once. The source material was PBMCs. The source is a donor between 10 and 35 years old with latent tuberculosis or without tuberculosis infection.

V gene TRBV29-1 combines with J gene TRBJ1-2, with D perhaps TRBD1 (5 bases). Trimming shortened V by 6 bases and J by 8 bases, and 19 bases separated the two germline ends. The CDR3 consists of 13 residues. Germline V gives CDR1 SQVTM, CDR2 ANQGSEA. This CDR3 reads CSVEPPGLSGYTF. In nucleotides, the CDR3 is TGCAGCGTGGAGCCTCCGGGACTCTCGGGCTACACCTTC.

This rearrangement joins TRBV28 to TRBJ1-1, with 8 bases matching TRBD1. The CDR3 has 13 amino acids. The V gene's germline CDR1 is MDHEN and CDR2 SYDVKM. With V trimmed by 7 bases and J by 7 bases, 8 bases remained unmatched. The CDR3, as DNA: TGTGCCAGCACTCCCTGGACAGGGAGTGAAGCTTTCTTT. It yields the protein CASTPWTGSEAFF.

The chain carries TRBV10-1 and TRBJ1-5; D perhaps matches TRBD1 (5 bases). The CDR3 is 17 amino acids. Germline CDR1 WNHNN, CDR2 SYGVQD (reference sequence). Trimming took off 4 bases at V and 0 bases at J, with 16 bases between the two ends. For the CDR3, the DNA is TGCGCCAGCAGTGGGATACAGGAATCGGATAGCAATCAGCCCCAGCATTTT. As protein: CASSGIQESDSNQPQHF.

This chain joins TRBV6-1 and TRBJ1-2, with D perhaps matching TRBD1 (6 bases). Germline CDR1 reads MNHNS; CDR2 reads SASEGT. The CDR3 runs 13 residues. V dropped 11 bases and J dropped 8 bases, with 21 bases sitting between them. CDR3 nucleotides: TGTGCCGCAAATCCCAGGGGCGGCGGGGGCTACACCTTC. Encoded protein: CAANPRGGGGYTF.

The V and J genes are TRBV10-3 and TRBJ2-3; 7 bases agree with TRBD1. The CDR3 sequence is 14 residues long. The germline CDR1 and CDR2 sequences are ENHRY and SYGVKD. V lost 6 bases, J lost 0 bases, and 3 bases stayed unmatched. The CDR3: CAISLRGSTDTQYF. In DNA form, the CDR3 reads TGTGCCATCAGCCTCAGGGGGAGCACAGATACGCAGTATTTT.

In DNA, the CDR3 is TGTGCCAGCAGTGAATATTTTGGGACAGGGGGTTCCTACGAGCAGTACTTC. Residues: CASSEYFGTGGSYEQYF. The chain carries TRBV6-1 and TRBJ2-7; 11 positions match TRBD1. From germline, CDR1 is MNHNS and CDR2 SASEGT. This CDR3 has 17 amino acids. V lost 2 bases, J lost 1 base, and 7 bases stayed unmatched.

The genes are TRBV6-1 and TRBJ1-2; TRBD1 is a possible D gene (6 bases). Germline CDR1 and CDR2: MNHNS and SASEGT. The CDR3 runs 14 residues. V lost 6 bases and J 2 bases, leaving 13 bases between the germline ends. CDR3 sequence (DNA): TGTGCCAGCAGGTATCAGGGGACCAACTATGGCTACACCTTC. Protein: CASRYQGTNYGYTF.

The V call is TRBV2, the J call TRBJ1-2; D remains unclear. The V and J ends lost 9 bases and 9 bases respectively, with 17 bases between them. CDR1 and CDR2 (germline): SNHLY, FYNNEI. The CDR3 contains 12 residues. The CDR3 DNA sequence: TGTGCCAGTAGGAATAGCGGGCGCAGCTACACCTTC. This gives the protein CASRNSGRSYTF.

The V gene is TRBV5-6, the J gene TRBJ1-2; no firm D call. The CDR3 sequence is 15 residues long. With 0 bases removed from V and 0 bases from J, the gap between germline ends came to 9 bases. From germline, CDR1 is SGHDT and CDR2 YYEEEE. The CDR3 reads CASSLVTRANYGYTF. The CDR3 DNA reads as TGTGCCAGCAGCTTGGTTACCCGGGCTAACTATGGCTACACCTTC. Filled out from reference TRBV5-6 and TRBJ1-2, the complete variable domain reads DAGVTQSPTHLIKTRGQQVTLRCSPKSGHDTVSWYQQALGQGPQFIFQYYEEEERQRGNFPDRFSGHQFPNYSSELNVNALLLGDSALYLCASSLVTRANYGYTFGSGTRLTVV.

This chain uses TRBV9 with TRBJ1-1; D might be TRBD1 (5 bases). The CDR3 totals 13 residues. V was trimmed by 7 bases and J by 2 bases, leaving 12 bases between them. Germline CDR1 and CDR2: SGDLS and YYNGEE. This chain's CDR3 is CASGAGINTEAFF. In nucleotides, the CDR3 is TGTGCCAGCGGGGCTGGAATAAACACTGAAGCTTTCTTT. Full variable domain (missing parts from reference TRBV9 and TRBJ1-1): DSGVTQTPKHLITATGQRVTLRCSPRSGDLSVYWYQQSLDQGLQFLIQYYNGEERAKGNILERFSAQQFPDLHSELNLSSLELGDSALYFCASGAGINTEAFFGQGTRLTVV.

The CDR3 region is CASSEMRGGQETQYF. In DNA form, the CDR3 reads TGTGCCAGCAGTGAGATGCGGGGGGGCCAAGAGACCCAGTACTTC. The chain couples TRBV6-1 to TRBJ2-5; 9 nucleotides align to TRBD2. V trimming: 3 bases; J trimming: 1 base; junction bases outside the gene matches: 3. The CDR3 is 15 amino acids. In germline, CDR1 is MNHNS, CDR2 SASEGT.

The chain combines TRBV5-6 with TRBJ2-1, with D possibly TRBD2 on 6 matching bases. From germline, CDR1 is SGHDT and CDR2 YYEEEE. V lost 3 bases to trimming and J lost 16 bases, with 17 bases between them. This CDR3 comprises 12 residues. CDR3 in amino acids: CASSYGATRCFF. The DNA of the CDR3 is TGTGCCAGCAGCTACGGTGCGACTAGGTGTTTCTTC.

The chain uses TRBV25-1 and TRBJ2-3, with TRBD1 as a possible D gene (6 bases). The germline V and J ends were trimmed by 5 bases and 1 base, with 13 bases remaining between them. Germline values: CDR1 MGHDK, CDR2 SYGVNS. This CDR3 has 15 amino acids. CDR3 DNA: TGTGCCAGCAGTCCACAGGGTGGGGGCACAGATACGCAGTATTTT. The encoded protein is CASSPQGGGTDTQYF.

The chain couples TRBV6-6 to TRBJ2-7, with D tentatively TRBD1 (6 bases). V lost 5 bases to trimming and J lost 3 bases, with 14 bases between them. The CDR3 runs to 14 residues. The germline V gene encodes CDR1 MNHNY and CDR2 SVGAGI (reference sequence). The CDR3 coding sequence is TGTGCCAGCAGTCCAACAGGGCCGGTCTACGAGCAGTACTTC. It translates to CASSPTGPVYEQYF.

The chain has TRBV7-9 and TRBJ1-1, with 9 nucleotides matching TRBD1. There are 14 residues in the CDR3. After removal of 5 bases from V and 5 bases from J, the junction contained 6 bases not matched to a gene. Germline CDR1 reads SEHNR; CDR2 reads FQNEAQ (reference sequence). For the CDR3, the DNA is TGTGCCAGCAGCACACAGGGGGCGCGGACTGAAGCTTTCTTT. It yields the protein CASSTQGARTEAFF.

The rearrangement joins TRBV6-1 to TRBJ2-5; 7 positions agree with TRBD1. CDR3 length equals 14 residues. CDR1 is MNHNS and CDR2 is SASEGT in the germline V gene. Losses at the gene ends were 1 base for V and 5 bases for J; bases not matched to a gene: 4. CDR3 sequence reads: CASSEVGRGETQYF. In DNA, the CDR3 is TGTGCCAGCAGTGAAGTAGGCAGGGGGGAGACCCAGTACTTC.

CDR3 nucleotides: TGTGCCAGCAGCTTAGGGACACCAAGCACAGATACGCAGTATTTT. This sequence encodes CASSLGTPSTDTQYF. The chain combines TRBV7-2 with TRBJ2-3, with D perhaps TRBD1 (5 bases). CDR3 length: 15 amino acids. Germline-derived CDR1 and CDR2 are SGHTA and FQGNSA. Deletions cut 1 base from V and 0 bases from J, with 8 bases between.

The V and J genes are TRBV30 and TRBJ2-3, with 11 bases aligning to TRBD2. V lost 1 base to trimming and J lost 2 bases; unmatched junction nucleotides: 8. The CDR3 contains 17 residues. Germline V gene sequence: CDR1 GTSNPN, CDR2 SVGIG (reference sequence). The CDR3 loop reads CAWSDSGRAWTTDTQYF. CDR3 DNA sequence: TGTGCCTGGAGTGATAGCGGGAGGGCCTGGACCACAGATACGCAGTATTTT.

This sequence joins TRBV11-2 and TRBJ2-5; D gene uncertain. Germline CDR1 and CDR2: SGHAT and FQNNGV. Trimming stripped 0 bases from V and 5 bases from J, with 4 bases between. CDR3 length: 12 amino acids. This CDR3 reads CASSLDRETQYF. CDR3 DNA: TGTGCCAGCAGCTTAGATCGGGAGACCCAGTACTTC.

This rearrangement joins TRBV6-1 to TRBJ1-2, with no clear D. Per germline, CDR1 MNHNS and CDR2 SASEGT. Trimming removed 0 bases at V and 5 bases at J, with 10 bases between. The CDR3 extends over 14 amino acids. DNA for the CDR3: TGTGCCAGCAGTGAAGCCCAGCGGCAGTATGGCTACACCTTC. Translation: CASSEAQRQYGYTF.

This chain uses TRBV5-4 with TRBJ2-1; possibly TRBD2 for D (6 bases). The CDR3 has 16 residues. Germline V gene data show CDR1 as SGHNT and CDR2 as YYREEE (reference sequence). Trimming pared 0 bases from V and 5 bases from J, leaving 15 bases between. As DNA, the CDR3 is TGTGCCAGCAGCTTGGGCATGGGGACTGGGGACAATGAGCAGTTCTTC. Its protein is CASSLGMGTGDNEQFF.

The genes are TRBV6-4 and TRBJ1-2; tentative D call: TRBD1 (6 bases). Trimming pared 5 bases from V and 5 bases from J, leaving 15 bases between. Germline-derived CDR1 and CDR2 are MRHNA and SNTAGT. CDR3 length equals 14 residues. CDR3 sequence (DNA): TGTGCCAGCAGTCCCAAGACAGGAGCTTATGGCTACACCTTC. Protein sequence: CASSPKTGAYGYTF.

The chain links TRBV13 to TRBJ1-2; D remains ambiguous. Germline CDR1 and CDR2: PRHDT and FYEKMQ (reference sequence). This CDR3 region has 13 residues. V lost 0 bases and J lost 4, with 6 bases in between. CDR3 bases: TGTGCCAGCAGCTTAGGACGGTCCTATGGCTACACCTTC. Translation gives CASSLGRSYGYTF.

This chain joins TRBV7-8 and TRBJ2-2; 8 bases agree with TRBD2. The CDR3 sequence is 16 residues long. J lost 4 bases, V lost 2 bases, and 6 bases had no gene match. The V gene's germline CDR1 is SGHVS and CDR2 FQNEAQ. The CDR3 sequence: CASSLSAGGGTGELFF. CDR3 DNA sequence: TGTGCCAGCAGCTTATCTGCGGGGGGAGGCACCGGGGAGCTGTTTTTT.

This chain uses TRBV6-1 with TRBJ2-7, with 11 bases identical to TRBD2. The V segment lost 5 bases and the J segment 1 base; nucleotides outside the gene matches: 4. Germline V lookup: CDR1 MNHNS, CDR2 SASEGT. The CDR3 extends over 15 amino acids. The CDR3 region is CASSSGTSGSYEQYF. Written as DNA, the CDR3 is TGTGCCAGCAGTTCCGGGACTAGCGGATCCTACGAGCAGTACTTC.

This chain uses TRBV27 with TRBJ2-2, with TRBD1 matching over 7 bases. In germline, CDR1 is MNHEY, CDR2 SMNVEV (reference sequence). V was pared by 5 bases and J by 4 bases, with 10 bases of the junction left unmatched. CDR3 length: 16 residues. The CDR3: CASSRGTVLTTGELFF. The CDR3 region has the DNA TGTGCCAGCAGTCGTGGGACAGTCTTAACCACCGGGGAGCTGTTTTTT.

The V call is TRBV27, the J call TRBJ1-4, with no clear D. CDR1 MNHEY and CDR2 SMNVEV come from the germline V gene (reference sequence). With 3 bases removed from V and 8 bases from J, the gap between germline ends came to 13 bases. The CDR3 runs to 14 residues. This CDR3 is CASSFVVGGEKLFF. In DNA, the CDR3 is TGTGCCAGCAGTTTTGTCGTAGGAGGAGAAAAACTGTTTTTT. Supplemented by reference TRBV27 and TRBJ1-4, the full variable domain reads EAQVTQNPRYLITVTGKKLTVTCSQNMNHEYMSWYRQDPGLGLRQIYYSMNVEVTDKGDVPEGYKVSRKEKRNFPLILESPSPNQTSLYFCASSFVVGGEKLFFGSGTQLSVL.